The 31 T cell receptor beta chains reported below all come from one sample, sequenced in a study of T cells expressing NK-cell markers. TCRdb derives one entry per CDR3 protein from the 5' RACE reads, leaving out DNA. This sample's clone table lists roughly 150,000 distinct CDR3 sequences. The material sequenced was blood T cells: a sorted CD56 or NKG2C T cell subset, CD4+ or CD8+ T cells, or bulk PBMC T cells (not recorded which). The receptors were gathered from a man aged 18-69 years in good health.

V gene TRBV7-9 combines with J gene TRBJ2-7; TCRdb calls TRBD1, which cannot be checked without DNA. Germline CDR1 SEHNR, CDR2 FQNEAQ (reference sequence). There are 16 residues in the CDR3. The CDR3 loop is CASSTSGTGIPYEQYF. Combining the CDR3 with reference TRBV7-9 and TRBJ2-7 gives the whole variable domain DTGVSQNPRHKITKRGQNVTFRCDPISEHNRLYWYRQTLGQGPEFLTYFQNEAQLEKSRLLSDRFSAERPKGSFSTLEIQRTEQGDSAMYLCASSTSGTGIPYEQYFGPGTRLTVT.

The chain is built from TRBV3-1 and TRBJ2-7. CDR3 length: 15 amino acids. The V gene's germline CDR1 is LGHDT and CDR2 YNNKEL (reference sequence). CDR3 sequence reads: CASSQDSRIFYEQYF.

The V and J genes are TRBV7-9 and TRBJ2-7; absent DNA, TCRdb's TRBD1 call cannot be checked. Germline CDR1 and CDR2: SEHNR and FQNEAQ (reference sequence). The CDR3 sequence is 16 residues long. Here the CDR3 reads CASSLVSGMGSYEQYF.

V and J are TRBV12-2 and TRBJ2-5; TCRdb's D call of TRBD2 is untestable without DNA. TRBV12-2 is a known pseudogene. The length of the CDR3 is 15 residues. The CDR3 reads CASRSLGLRKETQYF.

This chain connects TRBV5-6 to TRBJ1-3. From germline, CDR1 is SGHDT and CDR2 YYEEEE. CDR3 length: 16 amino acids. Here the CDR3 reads CASSPDGLLSGNTIYF.

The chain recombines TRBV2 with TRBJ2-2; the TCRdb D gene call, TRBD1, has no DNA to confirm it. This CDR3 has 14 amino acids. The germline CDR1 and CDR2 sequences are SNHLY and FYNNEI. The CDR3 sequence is CASHKGTATGELFF.

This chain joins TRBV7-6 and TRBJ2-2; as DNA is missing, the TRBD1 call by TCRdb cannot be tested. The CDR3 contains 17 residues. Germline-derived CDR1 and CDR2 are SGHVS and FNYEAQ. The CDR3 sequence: CASSRLPGQGDTGELFF.

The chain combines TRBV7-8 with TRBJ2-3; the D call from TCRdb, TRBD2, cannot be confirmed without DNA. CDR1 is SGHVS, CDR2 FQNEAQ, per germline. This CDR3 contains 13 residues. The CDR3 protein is CASRGGGADTQYF.

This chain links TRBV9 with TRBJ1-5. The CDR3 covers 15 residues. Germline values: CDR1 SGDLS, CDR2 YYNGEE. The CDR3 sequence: CASNGDGADNQPQHF.

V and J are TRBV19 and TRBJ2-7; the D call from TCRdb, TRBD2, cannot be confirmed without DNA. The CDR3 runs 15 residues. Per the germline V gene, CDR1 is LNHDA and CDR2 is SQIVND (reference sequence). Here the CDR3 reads CASTSSGGGSYEQYF.

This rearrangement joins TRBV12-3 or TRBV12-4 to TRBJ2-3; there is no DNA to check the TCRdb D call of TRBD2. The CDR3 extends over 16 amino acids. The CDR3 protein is CASSLPGLAGGDTQYF.

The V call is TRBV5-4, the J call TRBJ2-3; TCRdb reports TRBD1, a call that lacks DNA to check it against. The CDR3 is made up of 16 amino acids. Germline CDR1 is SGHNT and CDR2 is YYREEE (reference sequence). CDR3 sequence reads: CASSHWGTAPVDTQYF.

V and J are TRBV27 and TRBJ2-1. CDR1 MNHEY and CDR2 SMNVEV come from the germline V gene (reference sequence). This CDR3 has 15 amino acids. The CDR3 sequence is CASKDGKEYRNEQFF.

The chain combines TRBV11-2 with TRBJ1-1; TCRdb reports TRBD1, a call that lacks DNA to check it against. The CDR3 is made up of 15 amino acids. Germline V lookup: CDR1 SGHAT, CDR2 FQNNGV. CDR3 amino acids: CASSFPPPMNTEAFF.

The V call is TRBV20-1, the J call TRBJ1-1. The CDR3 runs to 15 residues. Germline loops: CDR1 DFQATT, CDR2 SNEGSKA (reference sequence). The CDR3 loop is CSTRRDSRENTEAFF.

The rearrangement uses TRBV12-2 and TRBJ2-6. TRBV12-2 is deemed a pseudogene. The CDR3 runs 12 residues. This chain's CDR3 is CFPISGANVLTF.

This CDR3 is CASSEDGAYEQYF. This rearrangement joins TRBV25-1 to TRBJ2-7. Germline V gene sequence: CDR1 MGHDK, CDR2 SYGVNS. The CDR3 covers 13 residues.

CDR3 amino acids: CASSSPGQGPPYEQYF. This chain connects TRBV12-3 or TRBV12-4 to TRBJ2-7; without DNA, the TCRdb call of TRBD1 cannot be checked. This CDR3 has 16 residues.

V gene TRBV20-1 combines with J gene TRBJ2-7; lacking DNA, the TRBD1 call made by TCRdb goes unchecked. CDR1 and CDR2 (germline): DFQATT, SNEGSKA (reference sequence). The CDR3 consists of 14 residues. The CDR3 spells CSAPKGLGPDEQYF.

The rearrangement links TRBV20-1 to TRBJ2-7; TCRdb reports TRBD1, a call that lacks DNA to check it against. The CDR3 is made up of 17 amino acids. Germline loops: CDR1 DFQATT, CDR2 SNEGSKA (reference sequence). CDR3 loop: CSAATGTGVFGTYEQYF.

The CDR3 sequence is CSAPRPESWETQYF. This chain uses TRBV20-1 with TRBJ2-5; the TCRdb D gene call, TRBD1, has no DNA to confirm it. The CDR3 contains 14 residues. Germline CDR1 and CDR2: DFQATT and SNEGSKA (reference sequence).

The chain's CDR3 is CASSNTGVTRTDTQYF. The chain couples TRBV27 to TRBJ2-3; TCRdb names TRBD1, which stays unverified in the absence of DNA. CDR3 size: 16 residues. Germline V lookup: CDR1 MNHEY, CDR2 SMNVEV (reference sequence).

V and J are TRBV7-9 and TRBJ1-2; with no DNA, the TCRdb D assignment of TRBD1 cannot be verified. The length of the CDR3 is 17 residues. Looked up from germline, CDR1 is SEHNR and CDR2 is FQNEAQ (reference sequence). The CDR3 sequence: CASSFGVLGTGVGGYTF.

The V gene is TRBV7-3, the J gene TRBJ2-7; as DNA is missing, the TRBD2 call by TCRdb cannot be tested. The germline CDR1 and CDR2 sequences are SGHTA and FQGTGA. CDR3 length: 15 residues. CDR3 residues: CASSLSEGVGYEQYF.

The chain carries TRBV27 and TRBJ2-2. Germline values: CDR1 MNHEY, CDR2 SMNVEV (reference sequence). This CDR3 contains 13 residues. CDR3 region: CATSVILSGELFF.

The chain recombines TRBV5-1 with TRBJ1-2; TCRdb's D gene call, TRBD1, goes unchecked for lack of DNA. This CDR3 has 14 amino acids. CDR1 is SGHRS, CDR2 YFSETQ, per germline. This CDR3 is CASSPMPGNYGYTF.

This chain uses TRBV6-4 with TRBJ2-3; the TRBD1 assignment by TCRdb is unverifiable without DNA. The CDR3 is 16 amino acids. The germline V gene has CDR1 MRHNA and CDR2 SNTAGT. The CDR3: CASSADRGTSTDTQYF.

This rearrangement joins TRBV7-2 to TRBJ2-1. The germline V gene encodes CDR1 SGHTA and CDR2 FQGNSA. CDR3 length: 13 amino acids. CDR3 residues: CASSYDFYNEQFF.

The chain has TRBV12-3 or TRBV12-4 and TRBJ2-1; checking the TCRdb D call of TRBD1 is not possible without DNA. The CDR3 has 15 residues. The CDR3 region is CASSFLPPGHNEQFF.

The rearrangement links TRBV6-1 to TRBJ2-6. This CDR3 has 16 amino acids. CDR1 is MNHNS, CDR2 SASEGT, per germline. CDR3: CASSEASEVWANVLTF.

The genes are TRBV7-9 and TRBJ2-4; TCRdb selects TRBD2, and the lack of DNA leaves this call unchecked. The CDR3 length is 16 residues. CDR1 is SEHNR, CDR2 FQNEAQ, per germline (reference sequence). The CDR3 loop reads CASSPKREGSINIQYF.